The 22 T cell receptor beta chains given below trace back to one sample, sequenced in a study of blood T cell repertoires in COVID-19. Profiling relied on immunoSEQ multiplex PCR, and the TCRdb table lists in-frame clones only, not all of them. Counted here are around 62,000 clones, approximately 88% occurring once; the ten biggest clones make up roughly 9.2%. The sequenced sample consisted of peripheral blood. The source of these receptors is a man in his forties or fifties with active COVID-19.

The chain joins TRBV6-5 to TRBJ1-5, with D tentatively TRBD1 (5 bases). Germline V gene lookup returns CDR1 MNHEY and CDR2 SVGAGI. This CDR3 has 15 amino acids. V was cut by 0 bases and J by 3 bases, with 9 bases left in between. The CDR3 sequence: CASSYSGADNQPQHF. The CDR3 nucleotides read TGTGCCAGCAGTTACTCTGGGGCAGACAATCAGCCCCAGCATTTT.

The chain carries TRBV7-2 and TRBJ2-1; D uncertain. The V gene's germline CDR1 is SGHTA and CDR2 FQGNSA. V lost 4 bases, J lost 0 bases, and 7 bases lay in between. There are 14 residues in the CDR3. The chain's CDR3 is CASSWSSSYNEQFF. The CDR3 DNA reads as TGTGCCAGCAGCTGGTCTAGCTCCTACAATGAGCAGTTCTTC.

The chain links TRBV6-5 to TRBJ2-7; 8 bases agree with TRBD2. Germline CDR1 MNHEY, CDR2 SVGAGI. The CDR3 length is 15 residues. The junction had 7 bases not matched to a gene; V was cut back by 6 bases and J by 0 bases. CDR3 loop: CASRLSGVSSYEQYF. Here the CDR3 DNA reads TGTGCCAGCAGACTTAGCGGGGTGAGCTCCTACGAGCAGTACTTC.

The chain has TRBV2 and TRBJ1-1, with TRBD1 matching over 7 bases. V trimming: 0 bases; J trimming: 5 bases; junction bases outside the gene matches: 9. CDR1 and CDR2 (germline): SNHLY, FYNNEI. The CDR3 length is 16 residues. DNA for the CDR3: TGTGCCAGCAGTGAAGCTACAGGGGTGAAGGGAACTGAAGCTTTCTTT. It specifies CASSEATGVKGTEAFF. The entire variable domain, with the rest obtained from reference TRBV2 and TRBJ1-1, is as follows: EPEVTQTPSHQVTQMGQEVILRCVPISNHLYFYWYRQILGQKVEFLVSFYNNEISEKSEIFDDQFSVERPDGSNFTLKIRSTKLEDSAMYFCASSEATGVKGTEAFFGQGTRLTVV.

J is TRBJ2-1 and V is TRBV24-1, with D unclear. V shed 7 bases and J shed 4 bases, with 4 bases lying between them. This CDR3 is 11 amino acids long. Per the germline V gene, CDR1 is KGHDR and CDR2 is SFDVKD. CDR3 in amino acids: CATSRYNEQFF. The CDR3 coding sequence is TGTGCCACCAGCAGATACAATGAGCAGTTCTTC.

V usage is TRBV9 and J usage is TRBJ1-3, with a possible D match to TRBD1 (6 bases). Germline lookup yields CDR1 SGDLS and CDR2 YYNGEE. Between the trimmed V and J ends, which lost 0 bases and 2 bases, there was a span of 12 bases. This CDR3 is built from 16 residues. The DNA of the CDR3 is TGTGCCAGCAGCGTAGACCTGGGGGCGGCTGGAAACACCATATATTTT. Its translation is CASSVDLGAAGNTIYF.

A few counts support this clone. This chain uses TRBV27 with TRBJ1-4; D perhaps matches TRBD1 (5 bases). This CDR3 spans 18 amino acids. Germline-derived CDR1 and CDR2 are MNHEY and SMNVEV (reference sequence). Trimming shortened V by 2 bases and J by 0 bases, and 16 bases separated the two germline ends. CDR3 sequence reads: CASSLRHRGMATNEKLFF. DNA of the CDR3: TGTGCCAGCAGTTTACGGCACCGGGGGATGGCAACTAATGAAAAACTGTTTTTT.

The chain recombines TRBV11-3 with TRBJ2-3, with 12 bases fitting TRBD2. Germline CDR1 is SGHNT and CDR2 is YENEEA. With 4 bases clipped from V and 4 bases from J, the junction kept 9 bases outside the gene matches. The CDR3 runs to 17 residues. CDR3 DNA: TGTGCCAGCAGCTCGGGGACTAGCGGGTTGCGATCAGATACGCAGTATTTT. It codes for CASSSGTSGLRSDTQYF.

V gene TRBV19 combines with J gene TRBJ1-2; TRBD1 aligns across 7 bases. J was trimmed by 5 bases and V by 0 bases; bases with no gene match: 0. The CDR3 runs to 13 residues. CDR1 LNHDA and CDR2 SQIVND come from the germline V gene (reference sequence). The CDR3 protein is CASSIDRGYGYTF. The CDR3 bases are TGTGCCAGTAGTATAGACAGGGGGTATGGCTACACCTTC. Drawing the rest from reference TRBV19 and TRBJ1-2, the complete variable domain is DGGITQSPKYLFRKEGQNVTLSCEQNLNHDAMYWYRQDPGQGLRLIYYSQIVNDFQKGDIAEGYSVSREKKESFPLTVTSAQKNPTAFYLCASSIDRGYGYTFGSGTRLTVV.

The chain uses TRBV6-8 and TRBJ2-2; D is unresolved. Germline V gene data show CDR1 as MNHGY and CDR2 as SAAAGT. The CDR3 spans 14 residues. Trimming left V 5 bases short and J 4 bases short, with 11 bases between. CDR3 coding DNA: TGTGCCAGCAGTCGGGTTAATGTCACCGGGGAGCTGTTTTTT. This codes for CASSRVNVTGELFF.

This clone was found once. The CDR3 region has the DNA TGTGCCAGCAGTTGGGGGGGTTACAATGAGCAGTTCTTC. Protein product: CASSWGGYNEQFF. This sequence joins TRBV12-3 or TRBV12-4 and TRBJ2-1, with 7 bases lining up with TRBD2. The CDR3 is made up of 13 amino acids. The junction had 1 base not matched to a gene; V was cut back by 4 bases and J by 4 bases.

The chain carries TRBV2 and TRBJ1-1; possibly TRBD1 for D (6 bases). The V gene's germline CDR1 is SNHLY and CDR2 FYNNEI. Trimming stripped 8 bases from V and 11 bases from J, with 18 bases between. CDR3 length equals 12 residues. As DNA, the CDR3 is TGTGCCAGCCTGGAACAGGGAGCGACCGCTTTCTTT. It encodes CASLEQGATAFF.

The CDR3, as DNA: TGCGCCAGCAGCTTCCTTCAAGAGACCCAGTACTTC. This translates into CASSFLQETQYF. The chain employs TRBV5-1 and TRBJ2-5; D not certain. V was shortened by 2 bases and J by 2 bases, with 4 bases between the two germline ends. This CDR3 has 12 amino acids. CDR1 is SGHRS, CDR2 YFSETQ, per germline.

The chain links TRBV6-5 to TRBJ2-3, with D possibly TRBD2 on 6 matching bases. The germline CDR1 and CDR2 sequences are MNHEY and SVGAGI. The CDR3 has 14 amino acids. V was cut by 6 bases and J by 2 bases, with 12 bases left in between. The CDR3 is CASRLAETTDTQYF. As DNA, the CDR3 is TGTGCCAGCAGATTAGCGGAAACCACAGATACGCAGTATTTT.

V usage is TRBV6-5 and J usage is TRBJ1-2, with 7 bases fitting TRBD1. With 5 bases clipped from V and 7 bases from J, the junction kept 13 bases outside the gene matches. Germline CDR1 MNHEY, CDR2 SVGAGI. The CDR3 contains 15 residues. Here the CDR3 reads CASSTTGAIGAGYTF. The CDR3 coding sequence is TGTGCCAGCAGTACTACAGGGGCCATCGGGGCTGGCTACACCTTC.

The chain joins TRBV5-1 to TRBJ1-4; the match to TRBD1 covers 9 bases. Germline values: CDR1 SGHRS, CDR2 YFSETQ. V lost 3 bases to trimming and J lost 2 bases; unmatched junction nucleotides: 11. The CDR3 runs 18 residues. In DNA, the CDR3 is TGCGCCAGCAGCTCCGGGCAACAGGGGGCGCGGACTAATGAAAAACTGTTTTTT. It translates to CASSSGQQGARTNEKLFF.

J is TRBJ1-3 and V is TRBV4-1; D perhaps matches TRBD1 (5 bases). The CDR3 is 17 residues long. Trimming took off 4 bases at V and 0 bases at J, with 16 bases between the two ends. Germline CDR1 is MGHRA and CDR2 is YSYEKL. For the CDR3, the DNA is TGCGCCAGCAGCCCCGGTGGGGCAGGCCTCTCTGGAAACACCATATATTTT. Translation gives CASSPGGAGLSGNTIYF.

In this sample, this clone turned up a few times. The chain carries TRBV4-2 and TRBJ1-4; 8 positions match TRBD1. Germline trimming cut 3 bases from V and 8 bases from J; bases unmatched to any gene: 11. CDR1 is LGHNA and CDR2 is YNFKEQ in the germline V gene. This CDR3 comprises 16 residues. This CDR3 is CASSQESQGAGEKLFF. The CDR3 DNA reads TGTGCCAGCAGCCAGGAATCTCAGGGGGCCGGGGAAAAACTGTTTTTT.

The gene calls are TRBV10-2 and TRBJ1-3; 8 bases map to TRBD1. The V segment lost 7 bases and the J segment 3 bases; nucleotides outside the gene matches: 8. Per the germline V gene, CDR1 is WSHSY and CDR2 is SAAADI. The CDR3 length is 15 residues. DNA for the CDR3: TGCGCCAGCAAAATAACAGGGGGTCTTGGAAACACCATATATTTT. Protein product: CASKITGGLGNTIYF.

The chain employs TRBV5-4 and TRBJ1-4, with 8 bases lining up with TRBD1. Per germline, CDR1 SGHNT and CDR2 YYREEE (reference sequence). V trimming: 1 base; J trimming: 3 bases; junction bases outside the gene matches: 2. The CDR3 covers 15 residues. Written as DNA, the CDR3 is TGTGCCAGCAGCTTGTTGGGACAGGCTAATGAAAAACTGTTTTTT. This codes for CASSLLGQANEKLFF.

CDR3 DNA: TGTGCCAGCAGCTTAGGGGAGGAGGATGAGCAGTTCTTC. This gives the protein CASSLGEEDEQFF. V gene TRBV7-6 combines with J gene TRBJ2-1; a weak D match, TRBD2 (6 bases). Germline V CDR1 and CDR2: SGHVS, FNYEAQ. The germline V and J ends were trimmed by 1 base and 8 bases, with 9 bases remaining between them. The CDR3 is 13 amino acids.

Comments on this clone: Its ends do not fully match the called genes, so a read error is possible. This chain joins TRBV6-5 and TRBJ2-5, with a weak D call TRBD2 (6 bases). From germline, CDR1 is MNHEY and CDR2 SVGAGI. CDR3 length equals 14 residues. CDR3 amino acids: CASSPSGLQKTQYF. CDR3 DNA sequence: TGTGCCAGCAGCCCCTCGGGACTCCAAAAGACCCAGTACTTC.